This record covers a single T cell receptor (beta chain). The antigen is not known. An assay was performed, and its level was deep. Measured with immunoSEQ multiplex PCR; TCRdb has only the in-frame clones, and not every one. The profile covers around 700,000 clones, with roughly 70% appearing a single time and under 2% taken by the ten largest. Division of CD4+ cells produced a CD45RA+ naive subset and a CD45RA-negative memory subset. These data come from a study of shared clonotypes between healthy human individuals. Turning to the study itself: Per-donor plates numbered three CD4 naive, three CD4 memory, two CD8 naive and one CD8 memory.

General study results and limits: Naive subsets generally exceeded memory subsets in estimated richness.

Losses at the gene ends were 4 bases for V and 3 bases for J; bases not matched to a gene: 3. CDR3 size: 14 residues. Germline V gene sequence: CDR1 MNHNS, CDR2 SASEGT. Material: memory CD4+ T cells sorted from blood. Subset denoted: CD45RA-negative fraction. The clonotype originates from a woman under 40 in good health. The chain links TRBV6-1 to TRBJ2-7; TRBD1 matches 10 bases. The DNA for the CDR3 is TGTGCCAGCAGTGCGGGACAGGGGAACTACGAGCAGTACTTC. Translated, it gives CASSAGQGNYEQYF.